These 30 T cell receptor beta chains were sequenced from one sample in a study of CD8 T cells in ankylosing spondylitis. Using its own MiXCR run on the 5' RACE reads, TCRdb lists one record per CDR3 protein. Altogether some 130,000 distinct CDR3 sequences are present, 7% to 8% being singletons, with the ten largest covering about an eighth. Sequencing was performed on blood, either unsorted or a sorted T cell fraction (not recorded which). The origin of the receptors is a female donor with ankylosing spondylitis or in good health (not recorded which).

This clonotype appeared many times. The V and J genes are TRBV4-2 and TRBJ2-7, with 12 positions matching TRBD2. The CDR3 consists of 15 residues. Germline CDR1 reads LGHNA; CDR2 reads YNFKEQ. V was pared by 4 bases and J by 2 bases, with 3 bases of the junction left unmatched. Here the CDR3 DNA reads TGTGCCAGCAGCCGAGGACTAGCGGGAACCTACGAGCAGTACTTC. This gives the protein CASSRGLAGTYEQYF.

The chain is built from TRBV15 and TRBJ2-1; D might be TRBD1 (5 bases). Per germline, CDR1 LNHNV and CDR2 YYDKDF (reference sequence). Trimming took off 0 bases at V and 9 bases at J, with 9 bases between the two ends. The CDR3 extends over 13 amino acids. The CDR3 coding sequence is TGTGCCACCAGCAGAGATCCTCAGGGTGAGCAGTTCTTC. It translates to CATSRDPQGEQFF.

This clonotype has at least ten counts. This rearrangement joins TRBV7-6 to TRBJ2-3, with D possibly matching TRBD2 (6 bases). Trimming left V 5 bases short and J 0 bases short, with 15 bases between. The CDR3 is 16 amino acids. CDR1 SGHVS and CDR2 FNYEAQ come from the germline V gene. The CDR3, as DNA: TGTGCCAGCAGCCCCGGGACTTTTTCTAGCACAGATACGCAGTATTTT. Amino acids: CASSPGTFSSTDTQYF.

There are many counts of this clonotype. The chain carries TRBV5-1 and TRBJ1-6; TRBD1 matches at 7 bases. V gave up 4 bases and J gave up 8 bases; unmatched junction bases: 6. The CDR3 length is 14 residues. From germline, CDR1 is SGHRS and CDR2 YFSETQ. The CDR3 bases are TGCGCCAGCAGCCCCGGGACAGCTCATTCACCCCTCCACTTT. Amino acids: CASSPGTAHSPLHF.

For this clonotype: With a much larger clone just one base away, this may be a read error. J is TRBJ1-2 and V is TRBV12-3 or TRBV12-4; D is unclear. The CDR3 length is 18 residues. CDR3 DNA: TGTGTCAGCAGTTTAGAAGGGCCCAACTCCCTGCTTAACTATGGCTACACCTTC. It encodes CVSSLEGPNSLLNYGYTF.

In this sample, this clonotype turned up many times. The genes are TRBV4-3 and TRBJ2-1; a weak D match, TRBD2 (6 bases). The germline V and J ends were trimmed by 0 bases and 6 bases, with 12 bases remaining between them. The CDR3 totals 15 residues. Germline V gene data show CDR1 as LGHNA and CDR2 as YSLEER. DNA of the CDR3: TGCGCCAGCAGCCAAGAGGGGGGAGCTGCCAATGAGCAGTTCTTC. As protein: CASSQEGGAANEQFF.

The chain joins TRBV14 to TRBJ1-1, with 8 positions matching TRBD1. Germline CDR1 reads SGHDN; CDR2 reads FVKESK. The CDR3 extends over 14 amino acids. V lost 9 bases, J lost 7 bases, and 13 bases stayed unmatched. The CDR3 loop reads CARGRGRGQHEAFF. The CDR3 DNA sequence: TGTGCCAGAGGGAGGGGCAGGGGGCAACATGAAGCTTTCTTT.

Many counts were recorded for this clonotype. The chain combines TRBV4-3 with TRBJ2-3, with D possibly being TRBD2 (6 bases). Trimming took 1 base from V and 5 from J, leaving 13 bases between them. The CDR3 length is 15 residues. Germline CDR1 reads LGHNA; CDR2 reads YSLEER. The CDR3 spells CASSQGTIFGDTQYF. CDR3 sequence (DNA): TGCGCCAGCAGCCAAGGGACTATCTTCGGAGATACGCAGTATTTT.

This clonotype was detected ten times or more. This CDR3 reads CASSPGTINTQYF. CDR3 DNA: TGTGCCAGCAGCCCCGGGACTATCAATACGCAGTATTTT. The V gene is TRBV7-2, the J gene TRBJ2-3; TRBD2 agrees at 7 bases. Unmatched junction bases numbered 6, after V lost 5 bases and J lost 7 bases. The CDR3 has 13 amino acids. Germline CDR1 reads SGHTA; CDR2 reads FQGNSA.

This clonotype showed up many times. The DNA for the CDR3 is TGCGCCAGCAGCTTCGGGTCTACGAACACTGAAGCTTTCTTT. Protein: CASSFGSTNTEAFF. The gene calls are TRBV5-1 and TRBJ1-1; D not certain. Trimming cost V 2 bases and J 1 base, with 9 bases left between them. The germline V gene encodes CDR1 SGHRS and CDR2 YFSETQ. The CDR3 has 14 residues. Full variable domain (missing parts from reference TRBV5-1 and TRBJ1-1): KAGVTQTPRYLIKTRGQQVTLSCSPISGHRSVSWYQQTPGQGLQFLFEYFSETQRNKGNFPGRFSGRQFSNSRSEMNVSTLELGDSALYLCASSFGSTNTEAFFGQGTRLTVV.

This clonotype was counted many times. J is TRBJ2-3 and V is TRBV27; weak D call: TRBD2 (5 bases). The CDR3 runs to 15 residues. The V end lost 6 bases, the J end lost 2 bases, and 15 bases lay between the germline ends. Germline V lookup: CDR1 MNHEY, CDR2 SMNVEV (reference sequence). CDR3 sequence reads: CASSDRGSITDTQYF. As DNA, the CDR3 is TGTGCCAGCAGCGACCGGGGTTCGATCACAGATACGCAGTATTTT.

Details on this clonotype: Its ends do not fully match the called genes, so a read error is possible. The chain uses TRBV12-3 or TRBV12-4 and TRBJ1-4; TRBD1 agrees at 11 bases. This CDR3 comprises 15 residues. The CDR3 DNA sequence: TGTGCCAGCAGGGGACAGGGGGTTCAGGATGAAAAACTGTTTTTC. It translates to CASRGQGVQDEKLFF.

Details on this clonotype: An end of the junction differs from the germline gene, which may be a read error. The J gene is TRBJ1-4, the V gene TRBV15; D unresolved. CDR1 LNHNV and CDR2 YYDKDF come from the germline V gene (reference sequence). CDR3 size: 15 residues. The CDR3 loop is CATSRVGSTNEKLSF. The CDR3 region has the DNA TGTGCCACCAGCAGAGTAGGCAGTACGAATGAAAAACTGTCTTTT. The entire variable domain, with the rest obtained from reference TRBV15 and TRBJ1-4, is as follows: DAMVIQNPRYQVTQFGKPVTLSCSQTLNHNVMYWYQQKSSQAPKLLFHYYDKDFNNEADTPDNFQSRRPNTSFCFLDIRSPGLGDTAMYLCATSRVGSTNEKLSFGSGTQLSVL.

Note on this clonotype: One end of the junction does not line up with germline, which may come from a read error. This sequence joins TRBV6-1 and TRBJ2-1; the D gene is possibly TRBD1 (5 bases). The CDR3 sequence is 16 residues long. CDR1 MNHNS and CDR2 SASEGT come from the germline V gene. CDR3: CTSSALDRGSYNEQFF. DNA for the CDR3: TGTACCAGCAGTGCCCTAGACAGAGGCTCCTACAATGAGCAGTTCTTC.

V usage is TRBV10-1 and J usage is TRBJ2-5; TRBD1 or TRBD2 may be the D gene (6 bases each). Trimming removed 10 bases at V and 7 bases at J, with 19 bases between. The CDR3 extends over 13 amino acids. Germline CDR1 reads WNHNN; CDR2 reads SYGVQD (reference sequence). Here the CDR3 DNA reads TGCGCCACCCTCCCCGAGGGGGGCGGGACCCAGTACTTC. This translates into CATLPEGGGTQYF.

This clonotype was detected ten times or more. The gene calls are TRBV4-1 and TRBJ1-2, with TRBD1 as a possible D gene (5 bases). This CDR3 is built from 16 residues. In germline, CDR1 is MGHRA, CDR2 YSYEKL. Trimming stripped 0 bases from V and 3 bases from J, with 14 bases between. CDR3 nucleotides: TGCGCCAGCAGCCAAGACGTCAGGGCGGTTGACTATGGCTACACCTTC. Translation gives CASSQDVRAVDYGYTF.

There are many counts of this clonotype. The chain has TRBV6-5 and TRBJ1-1; D is unresolved. Germline CDR1 and CDR2: MNHEY and SVGAGI. V dropped 0 bases and J dropped 1 base, with 12 bases sitting between them. This CDR3 is built from 16 residues. This CDR3 is CASSYSRRRPNTEAFF. DNA of the CDR3: TGTGCCAGCAGTTACTCGAGGAGGCGCCCGAACACTGAAGCTTTCTTT.

Many counts were recorded for this clonotype. The V and J genes are TRBV7-3 and TRBJ2-7, with 9 nucleotides matching TRBD1. The germline CDR1 and CDR2 sequences are SGHTA and FQGTGA. Losses at the gene ends were 3 bases for V and 0 bases for J; bases not matched to a gene: 3. CDR3 size: 15 residues. CDR3 in amino acids: CASSLGQGPSYEQYF. CDR3 sequence (DNA): TGTGCCAGCAGCTTGGGACAGGGCCCCTCCTACGAGCAGTACTTC.

This chain uses TRBV7-9 with TRBJ2-2, with D possibly TRBD2 on 5 matching bases. Germline V lookup: CDR1 SEHNR, CDR2 FQNEAQ (reference sequence). Between the trimmed V and J ends, which lost 4 bases and 5 bases, there was a span of 14 bases. This CDR3 has 15 residues. The CDR3 coding sequence is TGTGCCAGCAGCTCCGAGGGATGGAGGACCGGGGAGCTGTTTTTT. Translation gives CASSSEGWRTGELFF.

This clonotype appeared many times. The chain carries TRBV7-9 and TRBJ2-3; D perhaps matches TRBD2 (5 bases). The CDR3 loop spans 14 amino acids. Germline CDR1 is SEHNR and CDR2 is FQNEAQ (reference sequence). Trimming left V 5 bases short and J 5 bases short, with 14 bases between. The CDR3 is CASSPGLRQDTQYF. The CDR3 bases are TGTGCCAGCAGCCCCGGACTCAGGCAAGATACGCAGTATTTT. The whole variable domain, filled in from reference TRBV7-9 and TRBJ2-3, reads DTGVSQNPRHKITKRGQNVTFRCDPISEHNRLYWYRQTLGQGPEFLTYFQNEAQLEKSRLLSDRFSAERPKGSFSTLEIQRTEQGDSAMYLCASSPGLRQDTQYFGPGTRLTVL.

This clonotype has ten or more counts. The gene calls are TRBV5-6 and TRBJ2-7; D unresolved. This CDR3 comprises 13 residues. Trimming cost V 4 bases and J 4 bases, with 12 bases left between them. The V gene's germline CDR1 is SGHDT and CDR2 YYEEEE. In DNA, the CDR3 is TGTGCCAGCAGCCGGTCGGACGGGTACGAGCAGTACTTC. Encoded protein: CASSRSDGYEQYF.

This clonotype has at least ten counts. The V call is TRBV12-3 or TRBV12-4, the J call TRBJ1-4; maybe TRBD1 (5 bases). This CDR3 has 14 residues. Deletions cut 3 bases from V and 4 bases from J, with 9 bases between. CDR3 in amino acids: CASSLGRNNEKLFF. In nucleotides, the CDR3 is TGTGCCAGCAGTTTGGGACGGAATAATGAAAAACTGTTTTTT.

This clonotype appeared many times. The genes are TRBV3-1 and TRBJ2-7; D is uncertain. CDR1 and CDR2 (germline): LGHDT, YNNKEL (reference sequence). V was cut by 0 bases and J by 0 bases, with 9 bases left in between. The CDR3 sequence is 15 residues long. The CDR3 DNA follows: TGTGCCAGCAGCCAAGATTCAGGTTTCTCCTACGAGCAGTACTTC. It yields the protein CASSQDSGFSYEQYF.

The table lists this clonotype with many counts. CDR3 DNA: TGTGCCAGCGTTCATGACCTACTGGGGGAGCAGTACTTC. Translated, it gives CASVHDLLGEQYF. This chain uses TRBV12-3 or TRBV12-4 with TRBJ2-7; no definite D call. This CDR3 is built from 13 residues. Trimming stripped 8 bases from V and 7 bases from J, with 18 bases between.

This clonotype was observed many times. V usage is TRBV4-1 and J usage is TRBJ1-4; D not resolved. Germline lookup yields CDR1 MGHRA and CDR2 YSYEKL. The length of the CDR3 is 15 residues. V was pared by 4 bases and J by 7 bases, with 16 bases between. In nucleotides, the CDR3 is TGCGCCAGCAGCCCGACACGGGCCGGCAGTGAAAAACTGTTTTTT. The encoded protein is CASSPTRAGSEKLFF.

This clonotype was counted ten times or more. This rearrangement joins TRBV24-1 to TRBJ2-3, with 7 nucleotides matching TRBD2. The germline V gene encodes CDR1 KGHDR and CDR2 SFDVKD. With 4 bases clipped from V and 6 bases from J, the junction kept 6 bases outside the gene matches. The CDR3 is made up of 14 amino acids. CDR3 protein: CATSDPGTKDTQYF. For the CDR3, the DNA is TGTGCCACCAGTGACCCCGGGACTAAGGATACGCAGTATTTT.

V and J are TRBV7-9 and TRBJ1-1; D perhaps matches TRBD1 (5 bases). The CDR3 extends over 13 amino acids. Trimming stripped 1 base from V and 6 bases from J, with 9 bases between. Germline CDR1 and CDR2: SEHNR and FQNEAQ (reference sequence). CDR3 DNA: TGTGCCAGCAGCTTAGGGGGGGTCCCTGAAGCTTTCTTT. Translation gives CASSLGGVPEAFF.

This clonotype showed up many times. The V call is TRBV7-8, the J call TRBJ2-7; D is uncertain. CDR3 length: 12 amino acids. Trimming left V 11 bases short and J 5 bases short, with 16 bases between. Germline V gene sequence: CDR1 SGHVS, CDR2 FQNEAQ. CDR3 region: CAVGSTAHEQYF. The CDR3 DNA reads as TGTGCCGTCGGATCCACGGCCCACGAGCAGTACTTC.

In this sample, this clonotype turned up many times. The rearrangement joins TRBV4-3 to TRBJ2-2; a weak D match, TRBD1 (5 bases). This CDR3 has 15 residues. V lost 0 bases and J lost 7, with 12 bases in between. Germline lookup yields CDR1 LGHNA and CDR2 YSLEER. CDR3: CASSQDGGASGELFF. CDR3 DNA: TGCGCCAGCAGCCAAGATGGTGGGGCTAGCGGGGAGCTGTTTTTT.

This clonotype was detected ten times or more. Written as DNA, the CDR3 is TGCGCCAGCAGCCAATCGACAGGGATGAGCTATGGCTACACCTTC. Protein: CASSQSTGMSYGYTF. The genes are TRBV4-3 and TRBJ1-2; TRBD1 matches at 7 bases. The CDR3 is 15 amino acids. Germline-derived CDR1 and CDR2 are LGHNA and YSLEER. V was clipped by 2 bases and J by 4 bases; unmatched bases: 7.